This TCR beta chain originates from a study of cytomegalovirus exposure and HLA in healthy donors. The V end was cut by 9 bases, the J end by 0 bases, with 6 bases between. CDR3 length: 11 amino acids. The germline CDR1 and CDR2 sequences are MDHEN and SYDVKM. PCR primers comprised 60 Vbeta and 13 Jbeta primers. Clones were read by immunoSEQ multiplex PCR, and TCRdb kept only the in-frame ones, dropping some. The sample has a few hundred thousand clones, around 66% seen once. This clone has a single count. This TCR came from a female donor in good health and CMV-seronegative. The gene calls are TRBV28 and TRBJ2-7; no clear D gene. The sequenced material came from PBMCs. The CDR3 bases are TGTGCCAGTACAGACTCCTACGAGCAGTACTTC. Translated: CASTDSYEQYF.